Below are 11 T cell receptor beta chains sequenced from a single sample in a study of CD8+ T cells in alopecia areata. Extracted RNA was reverse transcribed, and the resulting cDNA served as sequencing template. Only in-frame clones appear in the TCRdb table, and some are missing; sequencing was by immunoSEQ multiplex PCR. The sample holds 100,000 to 150,000 clones, around two fifths seen once. Specimen: CD4+ T cells sorted from blood. The receptors originated from a human donor with alopecia areata.

The chain links TRBV9 to TRBJ2-1; 9 positions match TRBD1. The CDR3 has 16 amino acids. After removal of 0 bases from V and 5 bases from J, the junction contained 6 bases not matched to a gene. CDR1 and CDR2 from the germline V gene are SGDLS and YYNGEE. CDR3 bases: TGTGCCAGCAGCGTAGGTCTGGACAGGGGCAACAATGAGCAGTTCTTC. This codes for CASSVGLDRGNNEQFF.

This sequence joins TRBV7-2 and TRBJ2-5; possible D gene TRBD1, 5 bases. V was shortened by 3 bases and J by 3 bases, with 11 bases between the two germline ends. The germline V gene has CDR1 SGHTA and CDR2 FQGNSA. This CDR3 is built from 14 residues. CDR3 sequence (DNA): TGTGCCAGCAGCTTCCAGGCAGGGAAAGAGACCCAGTACTTC. Protein: CASSFQAGKETQYF.

The chain is built from TRBV6-6 and TRBJ1-1; 8 nucleotides line up with TRBD1. Germline values: CDR1 MNHNY, CDR2 SVGAGI (reference sequence). CDR3 size: 12 residues. V dropped 6 bases and J dropped 8; count of bases not matched to a gene: 5. The CDR3, as DNA: TGTGCCAGCAGCCACGGACAGGGAGAAGCTTTCTTT. Residues: CASSHGQGEAFF.

This clone was recorded a few times. The chain is built from TRBV30 and TRBJ1-1, with D perhaps TRBD1 (5 bases). Germline lookup yields CDR1 GTSNPN and CDR2 SVGIG (reference sequence). The CDR3 is 13 residues long. Trimming stripped 1 base from V and 6 bases from J, with 12 bases between. The CDR3 nucleotides read TGTGCCTGGAGTGGTCAGGGTCTGGCTGAAGCTTTCTTT. Amino acid sequence: CAWSGQGLAEAFF.

This clone occurred a few times. The genes are TRBV9 and TRBJ1-1; no clear D gene. Germline values: CDR1 SGDLS, CDR2 YYNGEE. CDR3 size: 16 residues. V shed 0 bases and J shed 5 bases, with 17 bases lying between them. CDR3 amino acids: CASSVDRALLRTEAFF. The CDR3 DNA sequence: TGTGCCAGCAGCGTAGATAGGGCGCTTTTAAGGACTGAAGCTTTCTTT.

This chain joins TRBV28 and TRBJ2-1, with 11 bases fitting TRBD2. CDR1 and CDR2 (germline): MDHEN, SYDVKM. V lost 5 bases and J lost 5; bases outside the gene matches: 17. This CDR3 has 19 amino acids. DNA of the CDR3: TGTGCCAGCAGTCCCCAATCCGGGACTAGCGGTTTTCGCGACAATGAGCAGTTCTTC. Protein: CASSPQSGTSGFRDNEQFF.

This clone showed up just a few times. This chain uses TRBV29-1 with TRBJ2-3; D is unclear. The CDR3 runs to 13 residues. In germline, CDR1 is SQVTM, CDR2 ANQGSEA. The germline V and J ends were trimmed by 2 bases and 0 bases, with 6 bases remaining between them. The CDR3 sequence: CSVEKESTDTQYF. The CDR3 DNA reads TGCAGCGTTGAAAAAGAAAGCACAGATACGCAGTATTTT.

V and J are TRBV6-5 and TRBJ2-7; D gene uncertain. The ends were cut back, 2 bases at V and 2 bases at J, with 13 bases in the middle. In germline, CDR1 is MNHEY, CDR2 SVGAGI. The CDR3 extends over 15 amino acids. The CDR3 DNA reads as TGTGCCAGCAGTTACGCTGCGGCAGACCCCTACGAGCAGTACTTC. It codes for CASSYAAADPYEQYF.

The chain's CDR3 is CASSLPDRTYGYTF. The CDR3 DNA is TGTGCCAGCAGCCTCCCCGACAGGACGTATGGCTACACCTTC. This chain connects TRBV5-6 to TRBJ1-2; TRBD1 might be the D (6 bases). This CDR3 comprises 14 residues. Germline CDR1 reads SGHDT; CDR2 reads YYEEEE. V dropped 4 bases and J dropped 5 bases, with 15 bases sitting between them.

This clone appeared a few times. The V call is TRBV28, the J call TRBJ2-2; D remains unclear. Trimming cost V 3 bases and J 4 bases, with 3 bases left between them. The CDR3 extends over 12 amino acids. CDR1 is MDHEN and CDR2 is SYDVKM in the germline V gene. The CDR3 is CASSLSTGELFF. Here the CDR3 DNA reads TGTGCCAGCAGTTTGAGCACCGGGGAGCTGTTTTTT.

This chain joins TRBV30 and TRBJ2-7, with D uncertain. CDR3 size: 11 residues. V dropped 5 bases and J dropped 6 bases, with 11 bases sitting between them. Germline-derived CDR1 and CDR2 are GTSNPN and SVGIG (reference sequence). The CDR3 nucleotides read TGTGCCTGGGATAACTTTTCCGAGCAGTACTTC. Residues: CAWDNFSEQYF.